Listed below are T cell receptor beta chains from one sample, sequenced in a study of cytomegalovirus exposure and HLA in healthy donors. Sequencing was performed with immunoSEQ multiplex PCR; in TCRdb, only in-frame clones are kept and a portion is missing. The data contain some 120,000 clones, around 8.5% of them singletons. The sample was PBMCs. The receptors here all came from a middle-aged man in good health and CMV-seronegative. Each CDR3 is given without its conserved first and last residue. The order of the fields is V gene, J gene, CDR3 protein.

V gene: TRBV6-6; J gene: TRBJ2-1; CDR3 protein: ASSETSGEYGEQF
V gene: TRBV28; J gene: TRBJ1-4; CDR3 protein: ASSEDRLREKLF
V gene: TRBV2; J gene: TRBJ2-7; CDR3 protein: ASRDGTNYEQY
V gene: TRBV7-3; J gene: TRBJ2-2; CDR3 protein: ASSLTSGGAVYTGELF
V gene: TRBV10-3; J gene: TRBJ2-1; CDR3 protein: AMGQGNRYNEQF
V gene: TRBV19; J gene: TRBJ1-1; CDR3 protein: ASNRYVGTEAF
V gene: TRBV4-1; J gene: .; CDR3 protein: ASSGTGTDSYEQY
V gene: TRBV30; J gene: TRBJ2-5; CDR3 protein: AWSVGGGPGGIETQY
V gene: TRBV4-3; J gene: TRBJ2-7; CDR3 protein: ASSQFGGPYEQY
V gene: TRBV12-5; J gene: TRBJ1-1; CDR3 protein: ASGLYRGGFDTEAF
V gene: TRBV7-9; J gene: TRBJ1-3; CDR3 protein: ASSPRSPGGNTIY
V gene: TRBV5-1; J gene: TRBJ1-3; CDR3 protein: ASSLGTPFINSGNTIY
V gene: TRBV27; J gene: TRBJ2-5; CDR3 protein: ASSSTKEGETQY
V gene: TRBV9; J gene: TRBJ2-7; CDR3 protein: ASSVEQGGIYEQY
V gene: TRBV19; J gene: TRBJ2-2; CDR3 protein: ASSFGDGDGGELF
V gene: TRBV5-1; J gene: TRBJ1-6; CDR3 protein: ASSLASGVESPLH
V gene: TRBV6-1; J gene: TRBJ2-1; CDR3 protein: ASSEVAGRPF
V gene: TRBV2; J gene: TRBJ1-6; CDR3 protein: ASRTGGTSPLH
V gene: TRBV25-1; J gene: TRBJ2-6; CDR3 protein: ASASAGWANVLT
V gene: TRBV12-2; J gene: TRBJ2-3; CDR3 protein: ASRLAPGQGAQYTQY
V gene: TRBV13; J gene: TRBJ1-1; CDR3 protein: ASSLHGGASTEAF
V gene: TRBV6-5; J gene: TRBJ2-1; CDR3 protein: ASSYSLGAEQF
V gene: TRBV19; J gene: TRBJ2-3; CDR3 protein: ASSPPGTSGDTQY
V gene: TRBV29-1; J gene: TRBJ2-5; CDR3 protein: SATSGQETQY
V gene: TRBV12-5; J gene: TRBJ1-1; CDR3 protein: ASGFYGGASNSRTEAF
V gene: TRBV6-1; J gene: TRBJ2-3; CDR3 protein: ASSEAASGGTDTQY
V gene: TRBV29-1; J gene: TRBJ1-2; CDR3 protein: SVERDPKPNGYT
V gene: TRBV29-1; J gene: TRBJ2-2; CDR3 protein: SVESSTVDGELF
V gene: TRBV4-1; J gene: TRBJ2-1; CDR3 protein: ASSLISDSYNEQF
V gene: TRBV23-1; J gene: TRBJ1-6; CDR3 protein: ASSTRKRSPLH
V gene: TRBV5-6; J gene: TRBJ1-2; CDR3 protein: ASSLRQSYGYT
V gene: TRBV7-2; J gene: TRBJ1-1; CDR3 protein: ASREALANTEAF
V gene: TRBV6-6; J gene: TRBJ2-5; CDR3 protein: ASSGGAWETQY
V gene: TRBV2; J gene: TRBJ2-7; CDR3 protein: ASSEQSEQY
V gene: TRBV13; J gene: TRBJ1-1; CDR3 protein: ASNRGNTEAF
V gene: TRBV7-8; J gene: TRBJ1-2; CDR3 protein: ASSARDRDDYGYT
V gene: TRBV9; J gene: TRBJ1-6; CDR3 protein: ASSVQARASNSPLH
V gene: TRBV27; J gene: TRBJ2-3; CDR3 protein: ASSSTGTGFGDTQY
V gene: TRBV10-1; J gene: TRBJ2-3; CDR3 protein: ASGLSTDTQY
V gene: TRBV4-2; J gene: TRBJ2-3; CDR3 protein: ASSQATSGGADTQY
V gene: TRBV29-1; J gene: TRBJ2-3; CDR3 protein: SVVGRDTDTQY
V gene: TRBV6-5; J gene: TRBJ2-1; CDR3 protein: ASRGSRDYNEQF
V gene: TRBV5-4; J gene: TRBJ1-1; CDR3 protein: ASSFTTGNTEAF
V gene: TRBV27; J gene: TRBJ2-1; CDR3 protein: ASGLTGSSYNEQF
V gene: TRBV11-2; J gene: TRBJ1-6; CDR3 protein: ASSLESGGISPLH
V gene: TRBV5-6; J gene: TRBJ2-2; CDR3 protein: ASSRGVGGIGELF
V gene: TRBV30; J gene: TRBJ2-3; CDR3 protein: AWSTTGSDTQY
V gene: TRBV11-2; J gene: TRBJ2-7; CDR3 protein: ASSFIRDTKYEQY
V gene: TRBV6-4; J gene: TRBJ2-7; CDR3 protein: ASSDFGGGHQEQY
V gene: TRBV5-6; J gene: TRBJ2-3; CDR3 protein: ASSSGLAGARQD
V gene: TRBV7-6; J gene: TRBJ2-3; CDR3 protein: ASSLVSGGGSTDTQY
V gene: TRBV27; J gene: TRBJ1-1; CDR3 protein: ASSFDSQGDWTEAF
V gene: TRBV6-1; J gene: TRBJ2-1; CDR3 protein: ASSEGPTSYNEQF
V gene: TRBV2; J gene: TRBJ1-2; CDR3 protein: ASTGDFPGYT
V gene: TRBV18; J gene: TRBJ2-1; CDR3 protein: ASSFQQGPGSYNEQF
V gene: TRBV29-1; J gene: TRBJ1-2; CDR3 protein: SGQGFYGYT
V gene: TRBV9; J gene: TRBJ1-4; CDR3 protein: ASSVASTNEKLF
V gene: TRBV7-2; J gene: TRBJ2-3; CDR3 protein: ASSRRGESTDTQY
V gene: TRBV7-6; J gene: .; CDR3 protein: ASSLDRGYTGELF